These T cell receptor beta chains were read from a single sample in a study of Ad26.COV2.S vaccination and SARS-CoV-2 variants. Measured with immunoSEQ multiplex PCR; TCRdb has only the in-frame clones, and not every one. The sample has 400,000 or so clones, 88% seen once. The sample was peripheral blood, taken in a trial of Ad26.COV2.S vaccine versus placebo. The receptors originated from a person between 18 and 60 years old who received the Ad26.COV2.S COVID-19 vaccine or a placebo. Each CDR3 is given with its conserved first and last residue. The D gene is left open where the match is weak. Where a row states a size, it is once, few, many or the class of an expanded clone; other rows omit it.

size,V,D,J,CDR3,DNA
once,TRBV5-1,TRBD1,TRBJ1-2,CASSTDRDYGYTF,TGCGCCAGCAGTACGGACAGGGACTATGGCTACACCTTC
NA,TRBV20-1,TRBD1,TRBJ2-3,CSASSTGADTQYF,TGCAGTGCTAGTTCAACAGGGGCCGATACGCAGTATTTT
NA,TRBV6-5,NA,TRBJ1-2,CASELGGNYGYTF,TGTGCCAGCGAATTGGGGGGGAACTATGGCTACACCTTC
NA,TRBV2,NA,TRBJ1-2,CASSPREGLDGYTF,TGTGCCAGCAGCCCGAGGGAAGGCTTAGATGGCTACACCTTC
NA,TRBV10-1,NA,TRBJ2-7,CASSEGLQLGEQYF,TGCGCCAGCAGTGAGGGTCTACAGCTTGGTGAGCAGTACTTC
NA,TRBV6-2/TRBV6-3,TRBD1,TRBJ1-2,CASSGVGGLNGYTF,TGTGCCAGCAGCGGCGTAGGGGGCTTAAATGGCTACACCTTC
NA,TRBV28,NA,TRBJ2-1,CASRETGGVYNEQFF,TGTGCCAGCAGGGAAACGGGGGGCGTCTACAATGAGCAGTTCTTC
NA,TRBV13,NA,TRBJ2-3,CASSLSRGRSSDTQYF,TGTGCCAGCAGCTTATCCCGGGGTCGCTCCTCGGATACGCAGTATTTT
few,TRBV19,NA,TRBJ1-5,CASSIDLRVDQPQHF,TGTGCCAGTAGTATAGATCTCCGGGTCGATCAGCCCCAGCATTTT
NA,TRBV6-5,NA,TRBJ2-3,CASSSTPGDTQYF,TGTGCCAGCAGCTCCACCCCCGGAGATACGCAGTATTTT
NA,TRBV7-8,TRBD1,TRBJ2-1,CASSRQGASYNEQFF,TGTGCCAGCAGCCGACAGGGGGCTTCCTACAATGAGCAGTTCTTC
NA,TRBV6-1,NA,TRBJ1-4,CASSELDGPEKLFF,TGTGCCAGCAGTGAACTGGACGGCCCTGAAAAACTGTTTTTT
NA,TRBV7-2,NA,TRBJ2-5,CASSPVSDSRETQYF,TGTGCCAGCAGCCCAGTATCGGACAGTAGGGAGACCCAGTACTTC
NA,TRBV5-4,NA,TRBJ2-7,CASSLAAGNYEQYF,TGTGCCAGCAGCTTGGCCGCAGGGAACTACGAGCAGTACTTC
NA,TRBV5-1,NA,TRBJ2-2,CASSLDRENTGELFF,TGCGCCAGCAGCTTGGACCGAGAGAACACCGGGGAGCTGTTTTTT
NA,TRBV2,TRBD1,TRBJ2-7,CASRQTGVVYEQYF,TGTGCCAGCAGACAAACAGGGGTTGTCTACGAGCAGTACTTC
few,TRBV4-1,NA,TRBJ1-1,CASSRTRVENTEAFF,TGCGCCAGCAGCCGTACCAGGGTGGAGAACACTGAAGCTTTCTTT
NA,TRBV11-2,TRBD1,TRBJ1-2,CASSRSRDRAVHYGYTF,TGTGCCAGCAGCCGGTCCCGGGACAGGGCGGTACACTATGGCTACACCTTC
few,TRBV18,NA,TRBJ1-6,CASSPETASSYNSPLHF,TGTGCCAGCTCACCGGAAACAGCAAGCTCCTATAATTCACCCCTCCACTTT
NA,TRBV10-3,NA,TRBJ2-5,CAISYHGGATETQYF,TGTGCCATCAGTTATCACGGGGGTGCCACCGAGACCCAGTACTTC
NA,TRBV2,NA,TRBJ2-4,CASSEASAKNIQYF,TGTGCCAGCAGTGAAGCGTCGGCCAAAAACATTCAGTACTTC
NA,TRBV5-1,NA,TRBJ2-1,CASSLEVSSDYNEQFF,TGCGCCAGCAGCTTGGAAGTTTCGTCGGACTACAATGAGCAGTTCTTC
NA,TRBV28,NA,TRBJ1-4,CASSPRGFATNEKLFF,TGTGCCAGCAGTCCCAGGGGATTTGCAACTAATGAAAAACTGTTTTTT
NA,TRBV11-3,TRBD2,TRBJ2-3,CASSFSGGLSSTDTQYF,TGTGCCAGCAGTTTTAGCGGGGGGCTTTCTAGCACAGATACGCAGTATTTT
NA,TRBV5-4,TRBD1,TRBJ2-1,CASSRGQGSYNEQFF,TGTGCCAGCAGCCGAGGACAGGGCTCCTACAATGAGCAGTTCTTC
NA,TRBV7-2,TRBD2,TRBJ2-3,CASSKGLAGGEDTQYF,TGTGCCAGCAGCAAGGGACTAGCGGGGGGGGAAGATACGCAGTATTTT
NA,TRBV6-6,NA,TRBJ2-7,CASSSRGQSTYEQYF,TGTGCCAGCAGTTCAAGAGGACAGTCTACCTACGAGCAGTACTTC